This entry features one T cell receptor beta chain sequence. This sample stems from a study of blood T cell repertoires in COVID-19. Sequencing used immunoSEQ multiplex PCR; TCRdb keeps in-frame clones, though not all of them. The repertoire holds 300,000 to 350,000 clones, approximately 90% seen once, with under 7% in the top ten. The CDR3 spans 13 residues. The V end lost 3 bases, the J end lost 6 bases, and 9 bases lay between the germline ends. Material: peripheral blood. This receptor was obtained from a young woman with COVID-19, enrolled during active disease. V is TRBV12-3 or TRBV12-4 and J is TRBJ2-1; D is uncertain. The CDR3 loop is CASSFGVSNEQFF. In DNA form, the CDR3 reads TGTGCCAGCAGTTTTGGAGTGTCCAATGAGCAGTTCTTC.